The 30 T cell receptor beta chains below were found in one sample sequenced in a study of T cell changes during pregnancy in multiple sclerosis. Some clones are missing from TCRdb's copy, which holds only in-frame ones; the method was immunoSEQ multiplex PCR. The table includes 58,000 or so clones, about 92% detected once. This material consisted of peripheral blood, taken in the first trimester of pregnancy. These receptors all stem from a female donor with multiple sclerosis, enrolled in a pregnancy study.

The rearrangement links TRBV28 to TRBJ2-5; 7 bases are a match to TRBD2. This CDR3 region has 14 residues. The V segment lost 6 bases and the J segment 5 bases; nucleotides outside the gene matches: 9. Per germline, CDR1 MDHEN and CDR2 SYDVKM. The CDR3 region has the DNA TGTGCCAGCAGGACCAGGGACTACGGGGAGACCCAGTACTTC. It yields the protein CASRTRDYGETQYF.

This clone was seen only once. The gene calls are TRBV29-1 and TRBJ2-7; 9 nucleotides agree with TRBD2. Germline V gene data show CDR1 as SQVTM and CDR2 as ANQGSEA. V was clipped by 4 bases and J by 0 bases; unmatched bases: 10. There are 16 residues in the CDR3. CDR3 region: CSVVGASGKSSYEQYF. The CDR3 bases are TGCAGCGTTGTAGGGGCTAGCGGGAAGAGCTCCTACGAGCAGTACTTC.

V is TRBV6-5 and J is TRBJ2-7, with 8 bases that match TRBD1. The V and J ends lost 6 bases and 7 bases, in that order; junction bases with no gene match: 14. The CDR3 is 15 residues long. Germline V gene lookup returns CDR1 MNHEY and CDR2 SVGAGI. CDR3 sequence reads: CASRRTGTGGKEQYF. The CDR3 coding sequence is TGTGCCAGCAGGCGGACCGGGACAGGTGGTAAGGAGCAGTACTTC.

V and J are TRBV6-5 and TRBJ2-4, with D possibly matching TRBD1 (6 bases). Trimming stripped 0 bases from V and 6 bases from J, with 12 bases between. Germline CDR1 is MNHEY and CDR2 is SVGAGI. The CDR3 contains 15 residues. Here the CDR3 reads CASSYSYARGNIQYF. DNA of the CDR3: TGTGCCAGCAGTTACTCGTATGCCAGGGGAAACATTCAGTACTTC.

The chain links TRBV5-1 to TRBJ2-7; 10 nucleotides match TRBD2. The CDR3 loop spans 15 amino acids. Germline assignment: CDR1 SGHRS and CDR2 YFSETQ. With 3 bases clipped from V and 0 bases from J, the junction kept 3 bases outside the gene matches. The CDR3: CASSYTSGNSYEQYF. The CDR3, as DNA: TGCGCCAGCAGCTACACTAGCGGGAACTCCTACGAGCAGTACTTC.

The chain carries TRBV29-1 and TRBJ2-3, with D possibly matching TRBD2 (5 bases). Germline CDR1 reads SQVTM; CDR2 reads ANQGSEA. This CDR3 is built from 14 residues. V was trimmed by 6 bases and J by 2 bases, leaving 15 bases between them. CDR3 loop: CSVPWSGITDTQYF. The DNA for the CDR3 is TGCAGCGTCCCCTGGAGCGGCATCACAGATACGCAGTATTTT.

Notes on this clone: A read error may account for a junction end that differs from germline. The gene calls are TRBV7-9 and TRBJ2-5; possibly TRBD2 for D (6 bases). Germline V gives CDR1 SEHNR, CDR2 FQNEAQ (reference sequence). The CDR3 consists of 17 residues. CDR3 coding DNA: TGTGCCAGCAGCTTCCGGCGGGGCTTGGGCGGACAAGAGCCCCAGTACTTC. The encoded protein is CASSFRRGLGGQEPQYF.

V and J are TRBV6-4 and TRBJ1-1, with D perhaps matching TRBD1 (6 bases). Germline V lookup: CDR1 MRHNA, CDR2 SNTAGT. V gave up 6 bases and J gave up 3 bases, with 17 bases separating them. The CDR3 is made up of 15 amino acids. The CDR3 protein is CASRKQSGDYTEAFF. Written as DNA, the CDR3 is TGTGCCAGCAGAAAACAGTCAGGGGATTACACTGAAGCTTTCTTT.

This rearrangement joins TRBV13 to TRBJ2-7; tentatively, D is TRBD1 (5 bases). Germline values: CDR1 PRHDT, CDR2 FYEKMQ (reference sequence). V was pared by 2 bases and J by 5 bases, with 13 bases between. This CDR3 contains 14 residues. CDR3 in DNA: TGTGCCAGCAGCTTAAGGGGTCCGGATCACGAGCAGTACTTC. It codes for CASSLRGPDHEQYF.

This chain uses TRBV2 with TRBJ2-3, with TRBD2 matching over 15 bases. CDR3 size: 15 residues. V trimming: 6 bases; J trimming: 6 bases; junction bases outside the gene matches: 4. The V gene's germline CDR1 is SNHLY and CDR2 FYNNEI. In DNA form, the CDR3 reads TGTGCCAGCAGCGGGACTAGCGGGAGGTTTGATACGCAGTATTTT. As protein: CASSGTSGRFDTQYF. The variable domain in full, with the rest retrieved from reference TRBV2 and TRBJ2-3, is EPEVTQTPSHQVTQMGQEVILRCVPISNHLYFYWYRQILGQKVEFLVSFYNNEISEKSEIFDDQFSVERPDGSNFTLKIRSTKLEDSAMYFCASSGTSGRFDTQYFGPGTRLTVL.

The rearrangement links TRBV27 to TRBJ2-1, with TRBD2 matching 12 bases. The CDR3 loop spans 16 amino acids. Germline V gives CDR1 MNHEY, CDR2 SMNVEV (reference sequence). Germline trimming cut 1 base from V and 4 bases from J; bases unmatched to any gene: 2. The CDR3 bases are TGTGCCAGCAGTTTATGGCTAGCGGGAGGGTACAATGAGCAGTTCTTC. It yields the protein CASSLWLAGGYNEQFF.

The V gene is TRBV18, the J gene TRBJ2-7; 14 bases fit TRBD2. This CDR3 has 16 residues. The V and J ends lost 2 bases and 4 bases, in that order; junction bases with no gene match: 4. CDR1 KGHSH and CDR2 LQKENI come from the germline V gene. The CDR3 protein is CASSPTGLAGGYEQYF. CDR3 coding DNA: TGTGCCAGCTCACCAACCGGACTAGCGGGAGGTTACGAGCAGTACTTC.

This sequence joins TRBV14 and TRBJ2-7; a possible D gene is TRBD1 (6 bases). V was cut by 3 bases and J by 3 bases, with 18 bases left in between. This CDR3 is 16 amino acids long. Germline-derived CDR1 and CDR2 are SGHDN and FVKESK. In DNA form, the CDR3 reads TGTGCCAGCAGCCAGACACCGGACAGCCGTCGCTACGAGCAGTACTTC. Its protein is CASSQTPDSRRYEQYF.

The rearrangement links TRBV6-6 to TRBJ2-1, with 9 nucleotides matching TRBD2. This CDR3 region has 16 residues. J lost 7 bases, V lost 2 bases, and 9 bases had no gene match. The germline gives CDR1 MNHNY, CDR2 SVGAGI (reference sequence). The CDR3 DNA reads TGTGCCAGCAGTTACGCACCGGGACTAGCTGGGAATGAGCAGTTCTTC. Translated, it gives CASSYAPGLAGNEQFF.

The rearrangement links TRBV28 to TRBJ2-1, with 7 bases identical to TRBD2. Germline lookup yields CDR1 MDHEN and CDR2 SYDVKM. The CDR3 contains 15 residues. V was pared by 2 bases and J by 5 bases, with 6 bases of the junction left unmatched. CDR3 loop: CASSLGGGPNNEQFF. The CDR3 nucleotides are TGTGCCAGCAGTTTAGGGGGAGGGCCCAACAATGAGCAGTTCTTC.

The V gene is TRBV7-9, the J gene TRBJ2-2, with 12 bases fitting TRBD2. With 1 base clipped from V and 2 bases from J, the junction kept 5 bases outside the gene matches. CDR1 is SEHNR and CDR2 is FQNEAQ in the germline V gene (reference sequence). The CDR3 has 18 residues. Here the CDR3 reads CASSLGRLAGDNTGELFF. The CDR3 coding sequence is TGTGCCAGCAGCTTAGGGCGACTAGCGGGAGACAACACCGGGGAGCTGTTTTTT.

J is TRBJ1-2 and V is TRBV20-1; no clear D. Deletions cut 1 base from V and 5 bases from J, with 2 bases between. The CDR3 spans 10 residues. Germline V gene data show CDR1 as DFQATT and CDR2 as SNEGSKA (reference sequence). The chain's CDR3 is CSARAYGYTF. The CDR3 region has the DNA TGCAGTGCTAGAGCGTATGGCTACACCTTC.

The chain joins TRBV7-9 to TRBJ2-7; possibly TRBD1 for D (5 bases). Germline V CDR1 and CDR2: SEHNR, FQNEAQ (reference sequence). The germline V and J ends were trimmed by 1 base and 2 bases, with 9 bases remaining between them. The CDR3 totals 14 residues. The CDR3 loop is CASSLGRVTYEQYF. For the CDR3, the DNA is TGTGCCAGCAGCTTAGGCAGGGTAACCTACGAGCAGTACTTC.

This chain links TRBV7-3 with TRBJ2-1; 14 nucleotides match TRBD2. Germline loops: CDR1 SGHTA, CDR2 FQGTGA. J lost 6 bases, V lost 4 bases, and 8 bases had no gene match. This CDR3 has 17 amino acids. CDR3: CASSSQGLAGVGNEQFF. The CDR3 DNA reads TGTGCCAGCAGCTCGCAGGGACTAGCGGGAGTAGGCAATGAGCAGTTCTTC.

V usage is TRBV7-2 and J usage is TRBJ2-5; the match to TRBD1 covers 8 bases. This CDR3 has 13 amino acids. The germline gives CDR1 SGHTA, CDR2 FQGNSA. With V trimmed by 4 bases and J by 5 bases, 3 bases remained unmatched. The CDR3, as DNA: TGTGCCAGCAGCTCTGACAGGGGCGAGACCCAGTACTTC. It is translated as CASSSDRGETQYF.

Points on this clone: One end of the junction fails to match germline, which may point to a read error. CDR3 loop: CASRVAGRLPLF. DNA of the CDR3: TGTGCCAGCAGAGTAGCGGGGCGTCTCCCCCTCTTC. The chain uses TRBV6-5 and TRBJ2-7, with 8 bases identical to TRBD2. Per the germline V gene, CDR1 is MNHEY and CDR2 is SVGAGI. CDR3 length: 12 amino acids.

This clone was counted between two and nine times. V is TRBV5-4 and J is TRBJ1-2; D is undetermined. Germline V gives CDR1 SGHNT, CDR2 YYREEE (reference sequence). The CDR3 loop spans 13 amino acids. Trimming stripped 3 bases from V and 8 bases from J, with 14 bases between. This chain's CDR3 is CASSSRGTWGYTF. CDR3 bases: TGTGCCAGCAGCTCGCGAGGCACCTGGGGCTACACCTTC.

V gene TRBV2 combines with J gene TRBJ2-3; 9 bases align to TRBD2. Losses at the gene ends were 5 bases for V and 3 bases for J; bases not matched to a gene: 9. Looked up from germline, CDR1 is SNHLY and CDR2 is FYNNEI. The CDR3 consists of 16 residues. CDR3 amino acids: CASSPRGSGSTDTQYF. For the CDR3, the DNA is TGTGCCAGCAGTCCACGAGGTAGCGGGAGTACAGATACGCAGTATTTT.

The chain couples TRBV15 to TRBJ2-1; 7 bases agree with TRBD2. Germline CDR1 and CDR2: LNHNV and YYDKDF (reference sequence). CDR3 length equals 15 residues. V shed 5 bases, J shed 0 bases, and the junction held 4 bases outside the gene matches. In DNA form, the CDR3 reads TGTGCCACCAGCGGAAGCGGGGACTCCTACAATGAGCAGTTCTTC. Protein product: CATSGSGDSYNEQFF.

This chain uses TRBV6-5 with TRBJ1-2, with 11 positions matching TRBD1. CDR1 is MNHEY and CDR2 is SVGAGI in the germline V gene. This CDR3 region has 15 residues. Losses at the gene ends were 8 bases for V and 0 bases for J; bases not matched to a gene: 5. For the CDR3, the DNA is TGTGCCAGCTCGGGACAGGGGGTCTCTAACTATGGCTACACCTTC. Residues: CASSGQGVSNYGYTF.

The chain employs TRBV29-1 and TRBJ2-1; 7 nucleotides align to TRBD1. V lost 7 bases, J lost 1 base, and 4 bases stayed unmatched. The CDR3 has 13 amino acids. Germline CDR1 reads SQVTM; CDR2 reads ANQGSEA. CDR3 in amino acids: CSAGTASYNEQFF. The DNA for the CDR3 is TGCAGCGCCGGGACAGCTTCCTACAATGAGCAGTTCTTC.

The chain uses TRBV27 and TRBJ2-7; no clear D. Germline V gives CDR1 MNHEY, CDR2 SMNVEV (reference sequence). This CDR3 contains 15 residues. V was shortened by 5 bases and J by 0 bases, with 14 bases between the two germline ends. CDR3 DNA: TGTGCCAGCAGTCCTCACTTACCGAGCTCCTACGAGCAGTACTTC. Encoded protein: CASSPHLPSSYEQYF.

The count of this clone is one. The chain carries TRBV27 and TRBJ2-1, with unresolved D. CDR3 length equals 13 residues. V was cut by 3 bases and J by 4 bases, with 7 bases left in between. The germline V gene has CDR1 MNHEY and CDR2 SMNVEV (reference sequence). This CDR3 reads CASSFALYNEQFF. The CDR3 DNA reads TGTGCCAGCAGTTTTGCGCTATACAATGAGCAGTTCTTC.

The chain combines TRBV28 with TRBJ1-2; TRBD1 agrees at 7 bases. J gave up 6 bases and V 4 bases, and 5 bases lay outside the gene matches. The germline V gene has CDR1 MDHEN and CDR2 SYDVKM. This CDR3 is built from 13 residues. The CDR3, as DNA: TGTGCCAGCAGTTACCCGGGACAGAATGGCTACACCTTC. It yields the protein CASSYPGQNGYTF.

This clone was counted a single time. A junction boundary mismatches the germline segment, possibly from a read error. Other nucleotide sequences from this sample produce the same CDR3. The genes are TRBV15 and TRBJ2-3, with TRBD2 matching over 11 bases. CDR3 length: 16 amino acids. Germline CDR1 is LNHNV and CDR2 is YYDKDF (reference sequence). The CDR3 loop is CATSRDSGLAGDTQYF. CDR3 coding DNA: TGCGCCACCAGCAGGGATTCAGGACTAGCGGGAGATACGCAGTATTTT.